Reported below is one TCR beta chain. Its antigen is unidentified. Sorted T cells were CFSE-labeled and cultured 5 days with allogeneic regulatory or mature dendritic cells at 1:10. The assay was immunoSEQ multiplex PCR, and TCRdb's table has in-frame clones only and misses some. The sample carries about 12,000 clones, less than 80% recorded once. The sample comes from a study of regulatory dendritic cells for organ transplantation. CDR3 length: 14 amino acids. CDR1 is LNHDA and CDR2 is SQIVND in the germline V gene (reference sequence). Trimming stripped 3 bases from V and 5 bases from J, with 14 bases between.

The sample consisted of naive CD8+ T cells from blood cultured with dendritic cells. Described subset: CD45RA+ naive T cells. This clonotype was obtained from a human donor in good health. The J gene is TRBJ2-7, the V gene TRBV19; D perhaps matches TRBD1 (6 bases). CDR3 sequence (DNA): TGTGCCAGTAGTATCGGCCCAGGGGCCAACGAGCAGTACTTC. Protein: CASSIGPGANEQYF. The variable domain in full, with the rest retrieved from reference TRBV19 and TRBJ2-7, is DGGITQSPKYLFRKEGQNVTLSCEQNLNHDAMYWYRQDPGQGLRLIYYSQIVNDFQKGDIAEGYSVSREKKESFPLTVTSAQKNPTAFYLCASSIGPGANEQYFGPGTRLTVT.